This is a list of T cell receptor beta chains from one sample in a study of cytomegalovirus exposure and HLA in healthy donors. Clones were sequenced by immunoSEQ multiplex PCR, and TCRdb holds only the in-frame ones, with some missing. The sample shows 90,000 to 100,000 clones, approximately 71% of them seen only once. The material sequenced was PBMCs. The receptor set was obtained from a man aged 50-60 years in good health and CMV-seronegative. Each CDR3 is given with its conserved first and last residue. D genes are given only for firm matches. The listing skips clone size in some rows; elsewhere it reads once, few, many or a size class.

cdr3_length clone_size d_call j_call v_call cdr3_aa cdr3_nt
14 . . TRBJ1-2 TRBV27 CASSFGGGSYGYTF TGTGCCAGCAGTTTTGGGGGCGGCAGCTATGGCTACACCTTC
15 . TRBD1 TRBJ1-2 TRBV28 CASSPPDRVNYGYTF TGTGCCAGCAGTCCCCCGGACAGGGTGAACTATGGCTACACCTTC
14 . . TRBJ1-3 TRBV2 CASSEGTPGNTIYF TGTGCCAGCAGTGAGGGCACCCCTGGAAACACCATATATTTT
16 . TRBD1 TRBJ2-2 TRBV5-1 CASTPAGTGYGGELFF TGCGCCAGCACTCCCGCCGGGACAGGGTACGGCGGGGAGCTGTTTTTT
11 once . TRBJ2-5 TRBV10-2 CASSPYETQYF TGCGCCAGCAGCCCCTACGAGACCCAGTACTTC
16 . TRBD1 TRBJ1-4 TRBV7-6 CASRTGDDATNEKLFF TGTGCCAGCAGGACAGGGGACGATGCAACTAATGAAAAACTGTTTTTT
13 once . TRBJ1-2 TRBV5-6 CASSSGQNYGYTF TGTGCCAGCAGCTCTGGACAGAACTATGGCTACACCTTC
13 . TRBD1 TRBJ1-5 TRBV7-2 CASSWKTGQPQHF TGTGCCAGCAGCTGGAAGACAGGGCAGCCCCAGCATTTT
16 . . TRBJ1-6 TRBV5-1 CASSLARPQANSPLHF TGCGCCAGCAGCTTGGCCCGCCCACAGGCGAATTCACCCCTCCACTTT
17 . . TRBJ1-6 TRBV28 CASSLRQGGGYNSPLHF TGTGCCAGCAGTTTACGGCAAGGGGGGGGGTATAATTCACCCCTCCACTTT
18 . . TRBJ2-2 TRBV28 CASSLGPNDRILTGELFF TGTGCCAGCAGTTTAGGTCCAAACGACAGGATACTCACCGGGGAGCTGTTTTTT
12 once TRBD1 TRBJ2-3 TRBV29-1 CSSWGQAETQYF TGCAGCTCTTGGGGACAGGCCGAGACGCAGTATTTT
15 . . TRBJ1-5 TRBV30 CAWSVSSNSNQPQHF TGTGCCTGGAGTGTGAGTAGTAATAGCAATCAGCCCCAGCATTTT
16 . . TRBJ2-3 TRBV5-4 CASSLRPRIVTDTQYF TGTGCCAGCAGCTTGCGTCCCAGAATCGTCACAGATACGCAGTATTTT
16 few . TRBJ2-3 TRBV7-6 CASSPDASGPTDTQYF TGTGCCAGCAGCCCAGACGCGAGCGGCCCCACAGATACGCAGTATTTT
12 . . TRBJ1-6 TRBV18 CASSIPGVPLHF TGTGCCAGCTCGATCCCGGGGGTCCCCCTCCACTTT
15 . . TRBJ2-2 TRBV5-1 CASSLISESTGELFF TGCGCCAGCAGCTTGATCAGCGAATCCACCGGGGAGCTGTTTTTT
15 few . TRBJ2-6 TRBV9 CASSVGSSGANVLTF TGTGCCAGCAGCGTAGGTTCATCTGGGGCCAACGTCCTGACTTTC
15 once . TRBJ2-2 TRBV30 CAWSQTVGLAGELFF TGTGCCTGGAGCCAGACAGTAGGGCTGGCCGGGGAGCTGTTTTTT
18 . TRBD2 TRBJ2-5 TRBV15 CATSRGLAGSTGSETQYF TGTGCCACCAGCAGAGGACTAGCGGGAAGCACGGGAAGTGAGACCCAGTACTTC
14 . . TRBJ2-7 TRBV5-1 CASRATGTYYEQYF TGCGCCAGCAGGGCTACAGGGACCTACTACGAGCAGTACTTC
14 . . TRBJ2-5 TRBV30 CAWSEGVLQETQYF TGTGCCTGGAGTGAGGGGGTCCTGCAAGAGACCCAGTACTTC
15 . TRBD1 TRBJ1-2 TRBV7-2 CASSLDRGLWYGYTF TGTGCCAGCAGCTTAGACAGGGGGTTATGGTATGGCTACACCTTC
16 . TRBD2 TRBJ2-5 TRBV30 CAWTYPQAQRGETQYF TGTGCCTGGACGTACCCCCAGGCTCAGCGGGGAGAGACCCAGTACTTC
14 . . TRBJ1-6 TRBV19 CASSIETYNSPLHF TGTGCCAGTAGTATAGAGACTTACAATTCACCCCTCCACTTT
15 few TRBD2 TRBJ2-1 TRBV25-1 CASSQLAGFGDEQFF TGTGCCAGCAGTCAGCTAGCGGGATTCGGCGATGAGCAGTTCTTC
15 . . TRBJ1-2 TRBV7-2 CASSLSLAFNYGYTF TGTGCCAGCAGCTTAAGTTTGGCTTTTAACTATGGCTACACCTTC
11 . TRBD2 TRBJ2-1 TRBV7-8 CASSAGGEQFF TGTGCCAGCAGCGCGGGAGGTGAGCAGTTCTTC
14 . TRBD1 TRBJ1-4 TRBV9 CASSVTGAGEKLFF TGTGCCAGCAGCGTGACAGGGGCCGGGGAAAAACTGTTTTTT